These 16 T cell receptor beta chains came from one sample sequenced in a study of shared clonotypes between healthy human individuals (dated by TCRdb to between 2020 and 2021). The library came from the immunoSEQ multiplex PCR assay. TCRdb holds this immuneACCESS table with in-frame rearrangements only. Some clones are missing; in checked studies, unresolved V genes explain under half, and the rest has no known cause. Here the sample has around 980,000 clones; roughly 74% occur a single time. The biggest ten clones account for roughly 0.55% of the sample. The sample comprised memory CD4+ T cells from PBMCs. The cell subset or site tag for this specimen amounts to: CD45RA-negative fraction. All receptors come from a man younger than 35 in good health. Some clones in this sample may be carry-over from other donors' samples.

Only a few counts were recorded for this clone. The rearrangement uses TRBV29-1 and TRBJ1-4; D is uncertain. The germline V and J ends were trimmed by 6 bases and 1 base, with 9 bases remaining between them. This CDR3 has 13 amino acids. The germline V gene has CDR1 SQVTM and CDR2 ANQGSEA. The CDR3 is CSVDSGTNEKLFF. As DNA, the CDR3 is TGCAGCGTGGATAGCGGAACTAATGAAAAACTGTTTTTT.

V usage is TRBV14 and J usage is TRBJ1-1; tentative D call: TRBD1 (5 bases). CDR3 length: 17 residues. CDR1 and CDR2 (germline): SGHDN, FVKESK. The V end lost 0 bases, the J end lost 3 bases, and 17 bases lay between the germline ends. The CDR3 is CASSQDRGNQGDTEAFF. CDR3 nucleotides: TGTGCCAGCAGCCAAGATCGCGGGAATCAAGGGGACACTGAAGCTTTCTTT.

V usage is TRBV18 and J usage is TRBJ2-1; 8 nucleotides match TRBD2. CDR3 length equals 15 residues. Losses at the gene ends were 3 bases for V and 3 bases for J; bases not matched to a gene: 4. Looked up from germline, CDR1 is KGHSH and CDR2 is LQKENI. CDR3 DNA: TGTGCCAGCTCACCGAGCGGGAGTGTCTACAATGAGCAGTTCTTC. Amino acids: CASSPSGSVYNEQFF.

As regards this clone: Other DNA sequences in this sample translate to the same CDR3. The chain is built from TRBV4-3 and TRBJ2-1; D ambiguous. This CDR3 is built from 14 residues. Trimming left V 2 bases short and J 0 bases short, with 5 bases between. Germline CDR1 reads LGHNA; CDR2 reads YSLEER. The DNA of the CDR3 is TGCGCCAGCAGCCAAACGGGCTCCTACAATGAGCAGTTCTTC. It codes for CASSQTGSYNEQFF.

The chain has TRBV6-5 and TRBJ2-7; maybe TRBD2 (5 bases). The germline V gene has CDR1 MNHEY and CDR2 SVGAGI. V lost 7 bases and J 3 bases, leaving 10 bases between the germline ends. This CDR3 has 12 amino acids. CDR3 sequence reads: CASIGSFYEQYF. The DNA for the CDR3 is TGTGCCAGCATTGGGAGTTTCTACGAGCAGTACTTC.

The chain is built from TRBV28 and TRBJ1-1; D unclear. CDR3 size: 15 residues. CDR1 MDHEN and CDR2 SYDVKM come from the germline V gene. With 1 base removed from V and 1 base from J, the gap between germline ends came to 10 bases. CDR3 nucleotides: TGTGCCAGCAGTTTATTGTGGGCGACGAACACTGAAGCTTTCTTT. This sequence encodes CASSLLWATNTEAFF.

The chain recombines TRBV4-1 with TRBJ2-7; TRBD2 aligns across 7 bases. CDR1 and CDR2 from the germline V gene are MGHRA and YSYEKL. CDR3 length equals 17 residues. Germline trimming cut 0 bases from V and 0 bases from J; bases unmatched to any gene: 8. CDR3 sequence: CASSQDASGAYSYEQYF. The CDR3 DNA reads as TGCGCCAGCAGCCAAGATGCTAGCGGAGCATACTCCTACGAGCAGTACTTC.

The chain carries TRBV2 and TRBJ1-4, with TRBD1 matching 7 bases. Per the germline V gene, CDR1 is SNHLY and CDR2 is FYNNEI. This CDR3 spans 15 amino acids. The trim removed 6 bases at V and 3 bases at J, leaving 7 bases unmatched. The DNA for the CDR3 is TGTGCCAGCAGGGACTGGGGGACAGCTAATGAAAAACTGTTTTTT. Translating it yields CASRDWGTANEKLFF.

The CDR3 protein is CASSPQRDGTEAFF. The CDR3 coding sequence is TGTGCCAGCTCACCCCAGAGGGACGGCACTGAAGCTTTCTTT. The chain couples TRBV18 to TRBJ1-1, with a possible D match to TRBD1 (5 bases). Germline lookup yields CDR1 KGHSH and CDR2 LQKENI. V lost 3 bases and J lost 4, with 12 bases in between. The CDR3 has 14 residues. Using reference TRBV18 and TRBJ1-1 for the parts outside the CDR3, the full variable domain is NAGVMQNPRHLVRRRGQEARLRCSPMKGHSHVYWYRQLPEEGLKFMVYLQKENIIDESGMPKERFSAEFPKEGPSILRIQQVVRGDSAAYFCASSPQRDGTEAFFGQGTRLTVV.

This clone was recorded only once. This chain joins TRBV18 and TRBJ1-1, with D uncertain. From germline, CDR1 is KGHSH and CDR2 LQKENI. The CDR3 consists of 15 residues. Trimming pared 3 bases from V and 3 bases from J, leaving 14 bases between. As DNA, the CDR3 is TGTGCCAGCTCACCTTATCCTGAACCGGACACTGAAGCTTTCTTT. The encoded protein is CASSPYPEPDTEAFF.

This chain connects TRBV4-2 to TRBJ1-3, with D hard to call. CDR3 length: 14 residues. Germline loops: CDR1 LGHNA, CDR2 YNFKEQ. V lost 1 base and J 1 base, leaving 5 bases between the germline ends. CDR3 bases: TGTGCCAGCAGCCAAGGGCGGTCTGGAAACACCATATATTTT. This codes for CASSQGRSGNTIYF.

The chain employs TRBV28 and TRBJ1-1; D unresolved. The CDR3 is made up of 14 amino acids. Germline V lookup: CDR1 MDHEN, CDR2 SYDVKM. Deletions cut 6 bases from V and 1 base from J, with 12 bases between. CDR3 sequence (DNA): TGTGCCAGCAGCCTACTGGGGAAGAACACTGAAGCTTTCTTT. This translates into CASSLLGKNTEAFF.

The V call is TRBV4-2, the J call TRBJ2-7; D uncertain. Trimming pared 1 base from V and 1 base from J, leaving 11 bases between. The CDR3 is made up of 15 amino acids. Germline V gene data show CDR1 as LGHNA and CDR2 as YNFKEQ. CDR3 protein: CASSQGAGVSYEQYF. CDR3 in DNA: TGTGCCAGCAGCCAAGGGGCCGGCGTTTCCTACGAGCAGTACTTC.

The CDR3 protein is CASSLLGSSGNTIYF. The DNA of the CDR3 is TGTGCCAGCAGCTTGCTAGGCAGCTCTGGAAACACCATATATTTT. The chain is built from TRBV11-1 and TRBJ1-3; D is unclear. The CDR3 has 15 residues. Looked up from germline, CDR1 is SGHAT and CDR2 is FQDESV (reference sequence). The germline V and J ends were trimmed by 3 bases and 0 bases, with 9 bases remaining between them.

V gene TRBV6-4 combines with J gene TRBJ1-2, with D perhaps TRBD1 (5 bases). CDR1 is MRHNA and CDR2 is SNTAGT in the germline V gene. V was clipped by 4 bases and J by 1 base, with 13 bases between them. The CDR3 spans 15 residues. The chain's CDR3 is CASSVDRQSNYGYTF. DNA for the CDR3: TGTGCCAGCAGTGTTGATAGACAGAGTAACTATGGCTACACCTTC.

This sequence joins TRBV6-1 and TRBJ2-5, with D maybe TRBD2 (6 bases). V shed 6 bases and J shed 4 bases, with 18 bases lying between them. The CDR3 totals 15 residues. Looked up from germline, CDR1 is MNHNS and CDR2 is SASEGT. CDR3 bases: TGTGCCAGCAGCCCCGGGGGTGACGAGACAGAGACCCAGTACTTC. It specifies CASSPGGDETETQYF.